Each of the 17 T cell receptor beta chains below was sequenced from the same sample in a study of CXCR3-negative and CXCR3-positive naive CD8 T cells (dated by TCRdb to between 2017 and 2020). Sequencing instrument: NextSeq 550. The Human TCR Profiling Kit (MiLaboratory) was used to make UMI-labeled 5' RACE TRB cDNA libraries. The reads were reprocessed in TCRdb, with one entry per CDR3 protein sequence and no accompanying DNA. The record for this sample contains 55,000 to 70,000 distinct CDR3 sequences. The ten largest clonotypes hold about 0.7% of the sample. Paper-wide results and their limitations: TRB CDR3s from CXCR3-positive naive cells showed higher hydrophobicity (lower Kidera factor 4), lower energy, and higher strength and volume indices than CXCR3-negative naive cells.

These receptors' antigens are unknown. The source material was naive CXCR3+ CD8+ T cells from blood. The cell subset or site label here, explained by the study, means: CD45RO-CCR7+CD27+CD95- naive CD8+ T cells expressing CXCR3 (TNR3+). Source of these receptors: a human donor in good health. Some clones in this sample may be carry-over from other donors' samples.

V and J are TRBV28 and TRBJ1-1; TCRdb reports TRBD1, a call that lacks DNA to check it against. The CDR3 is 20 amino acids. Looked up from germline, CDR1 is MDHEN and CDR2 is SYDVKM. The CDR3: CASSFVTGDRATRGTTEAFF.

This chain uses TRBV29-1 with TRBJ2-7. The V gene's germline CDR1 is SQVTM and CDR2 ANQGSEA. This CDR3 spans 12 amino acids. The CDR3 sequence is CSVEEGWSEQYF.

The V gene is TRBV20-1, the J gene TRBJ2-7. The germline CDR1 and CDR2 sequences are DFQATT and SNEGSKA (reference sequence). CDR3 size: 13 residues. The CDR3 spells CSVVHIDSYEQYF.

V and J are TRBV29-1 and TRBJ2-7; TCRdb calls TRBD2, which cannot be checked without DNA. Per germline, CDR1 SQVTM and CDR2 ANQGSEA. This CDR3 contains 13 residues. The CDR3 here is CSVCQALSGEQYF.

The CDR3 spells CASFHRDSLTDTQYF. The chain employs TRBV6-2 or TRBV6-3 and TRBJ2-3; TCRdb returns TRBD2, unconfirmable since there is no DNA. CDR3 length equals 15 residues. Germline CDR1 MNHEY, CDR2 SVGEGT.

The chain recombines TRBV9 with TRBJ2-1. CDR1 is SGDLS and CDR2 is YYNGEE in the germline V gene. This CDR3 is built from 15 residues. This chain's CDR3 is CASSVGRGLYNEQFF. The whole variable domain, filled in from reference TRBV9 and TRBJ2-1, reads DSGVTQTPKHLITATGQRVTLRCSPRSGDLSVYWYQQSLDQGLQFLIQYYNGEERAKGNILERFSAQQFPDLHSELNLSSLELGDSALYFCASSVGRGLYNEQFFGPGTRLTVL.

J is TRBJ2-7 and V is TRBV2. The germline CDR1 and CDR2 sequences are SNHLY and FYNNEI. The CDR3 sequence is 12 residues long. The chain's CDR3 is CASSVSGYEQYF.

The V gene is TRBV28, the J gene TRBJ2-2; TCRdb's D call of TRBD1 is untestable without DNA. Germline V gene lookup returns CDR1 MDHEN and CDR2 SYDVKM. The CDR3 totals 16 residues. This chain's CDR3 is CASRIPEGKYSGELFF.

The V and J genes are TRBV5-1 and TRBJ2-1; the TRBD2 assignment by TCRdb is unverifiable without DNA. The germline V gene encodes CDR1 SGHRS and CDR2 YFSETQ. The CDR3 spans 22 residues. The CDR3: CASSLPKGSGLPSRRDLNEQFF.

This chain joins TRBV7-3 and TRBJ2-3; no DNA is available, so the TRBD1 call from TCRdb remains unchecked. This CDR3 has 16 residues. Germline CDR1 is SGHTA and CDR2 is FQGTGA. CDR3 amino acids: CASSLNGGGNTDTQYF.

CDR3 amino acids: CASRDLLPGQGVNEQYF. The chain uses TRBV2 and TRBJ2-7; TCRdb designates TRBD1, a call that cannot be tested without DNA. This CDR3 is 17 amino acids long. Germline V gene data show CDR1 as SNHLY and CDR2 as FYNNEI.

This rearrangement joins TRBV6-2 or TRBV6-3 to TRBJ2-7; the TCRdb D gene call, TRBD2, has no DNA to confirm it. The CDR3 is made up of 17 amino acids. Germline lookup yields CDR1 MNHEY and CDR2 SVGEGT. Here the CDR3 reads CASSYPVGTGYSYEQYF.

The V call is TRBV4-1, the J call TRBJ2-7. This CDR3 comprises 14 residues. Germline assignment: CDR1 MGHRA and CDR2 YSYEKL. Here the CDR3 reads CASSPGQGSYEQYF.

This sequence joins TRBV7-9 and TRBJ2-5; the D call of TRBD1 rests on TCRdb alone, since no DNA is present to check it. The CDR3 has 16 amino acids. In germline, CDR1 is SEHNR, CDR2 FQNEAQ (reference sequence). CDR3: CASSLVQGPDQETQYF.

This chain uses TRBV28 with TRBJ2-5; TCRdb names TRBD2, which stays unverified in the absence of DNA. Germline CDR1 MDHEN, CDR2 SYDVKM. The CDR3 spans 11 residues. The CDR3 protein is CASSPEGTQYF.

This chain uses TRBV7-9 with TRBJ1-2. Per germline, CDR1 SEHNR and CDR2 FQNEAQ (reference sequence). The CDR3 contains 16 residues. The CDR3 sequence: CASSLLIDSGSYGYTF.

The chain combines TRBV28 with TRBJ2-5; TCRdb proposes TRBD1, but this gene call is untestable without DNA. The CDR3 is 16 residues long. Germline CDR1 MDHEN, CDR2 SYDVKM. CDR3 amino acids: CASSLRPPEIGETQYF.